There are a few counts of the clone carrying this T cell receptor (beta chain). Its matching antigen is unknown. The V and J ends lost 4 bases and 2 bases, in that order; junction bases with no gene match: 10. The CDR3 has 18 residues. From germline, CDR1 is SGHRS and CDR2 YFSETQ. This record comes from a study of T cells after yellow fever vaccination. At the level of the study: Where fractions had low cell numbers, libraries were prepared from them with the SMART-Seq v4 Ultra Low Input RNA kit. Notes on the study in general: Once the booster was given, most primary-vaccination clones reappeared, at around 96% for CD4 and roughly 91% for CD8. Overall, a small share of clonotypes was seen in both CD4 and CD8 compartments. The presence of abundant clonotypes contaminating from the bulk population was possible in FACS-sorted repertoires.

TCRdb ran MiXCR on the 5' RACE reads and lists one entry per CDR3 protein. This repertoire shows approximately 300,000 distinct CDR3 sequences, 6.8% found once; its top ten account for over 15%. The chain recombines TRBV5-1 with TRBJ2-5, with 14 bases that match TRBD2. The origin of this receptor is a man younger than 30 who received the YFV17D yellow fever vaccine. The source material was PBMCs, sampled roughly 46 days after the first yellow fever vaccination. In nucleotides, the CDR3 is TGCGCCAGCAGCCTCTCCGGGACTAGCGGGAGCGGTCAAGAGACCCAGTACTTC. Translated: CASSLSGTSGSGQETQYF.